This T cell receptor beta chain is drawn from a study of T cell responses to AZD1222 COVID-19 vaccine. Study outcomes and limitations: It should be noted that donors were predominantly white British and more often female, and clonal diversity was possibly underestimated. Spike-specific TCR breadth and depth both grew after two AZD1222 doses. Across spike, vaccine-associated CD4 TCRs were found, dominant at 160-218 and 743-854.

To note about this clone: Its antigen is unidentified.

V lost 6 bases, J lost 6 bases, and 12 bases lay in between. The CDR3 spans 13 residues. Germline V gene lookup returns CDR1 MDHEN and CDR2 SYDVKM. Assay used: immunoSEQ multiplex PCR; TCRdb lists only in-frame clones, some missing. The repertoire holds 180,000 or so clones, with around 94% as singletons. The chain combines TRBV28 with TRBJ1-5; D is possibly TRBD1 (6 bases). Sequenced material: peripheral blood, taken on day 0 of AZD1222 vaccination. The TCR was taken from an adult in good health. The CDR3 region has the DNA TGTGCCAGCAGACGAACAGGGATTCAGCCCCAGCATTTT. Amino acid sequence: CASRRTGIQPQHF.